This T cell receptor beta chain originates from a study of T cells in Graves' hyperthyroidism and ophthalmopathy. In the study overall: The blood sample was taken at first diagnosis, before treatment began.

Germline V lookup: CDR1 MNHNY, CDR2 SVGAGI (reference sequence). The length of the CDR3 is 16 residues. After removal of 2 bases from V and 2 bases from J, the junction contained 2 bases not matched to a gene. This clonotype was counted at least ten times. The source material, RNA transcripts, was used to amplify TCR beta CDR3 regions. Primed by the HTBI set, a first-round RT-PCR was run on the TCR CDR3. TCRdb recomputed calls from the multiplex PCR reads with MiXCR, one row per CDR3 protein. The sample consists of about 270,000 distinct CDR3 sequences, 13% to 15% of them appearing once. The V and J genes are TRBV6-6 and TRBJ2-2, with 10 bases matching TRBD2. The sequence was collected from a woman between 45 and 60 years old with Graves' hyperthyroidism that later progressed to Graves' ophthalmopathy. Sequencing was done on a sample of blood. CDR3 in amino acids: CASSYLLAGNTGELFF. CDR3 nucleotide sequence: TGTGCCAGCAGTTACCTACTAGCGGGAAACACCGGGGAGCTGTTTTTT.